This T cell receptor beta chain emerged from a study of blood T cell repertoires in COVID-19 (dated by TCRdb to 2019 to 2021). Context from the whole study: Samples covering the acute and convalescent phases of COVID-19 were provided by collaborators in the United States, Italy and Spain. The material from the prospective study consisted of cDNA or gDNA derived from T cells, B-cell-depleted T cells, or PBMCs. Deeply sampled blood TCRbeta repertoires from subjects exposed to, actively infected with, or recovered from COVID-19 were included in the dataset. A freely available public database, intended as a resource for researchers studying the immune response to SARS-CoV-2, is where the repertoires were released. The samples were drawn from two sources: the first 160 participants of the ongoing ImmuneRACE study, and 1,000 to 1,500 subjects contributed by 6 global collaborators. A de-identified subject ID, COVID-19 status, age in years and sex were almost always included in the sample metadata. Where available, HLA class I and class II types were obtained from metadata supplied by the sample provider rather than from assay-based typing.

Whole blood was collected in K2EDTA tubes by collaborating institutions according to the institutions' own protocols. For TCRbeta analysis, collaborators shipped samples as frozen whole blood, isolated PBMCs, or DNA extracted from either of those sample types. Looking up the germline V gene yields CDR1 SGHTS and CDR2 YDEGEE. At the junction V is shortened by 1 base and J by 3 bases, with 7 bases in between. The CDR3 covers 13 residues, taking in both the cysteine and the phenylalanine. Only CDR3 DNA is held: 39 bases, read in frame from base 1. Comment on this clone: No antigen is known for it. No base quality values were provided; no much bigger clone lies one nucleotide off.

The immunoSEQ Assay, a bias-controlled multiplex PCR, was used to amplify TCRbeta CDR3 regions from genomic DNA. The paper's processing steps were these. Nucleated cell counts per sample were estimated from amplification of reference gene primers within the assay. Sequence reads were collapsed and filtered to measure the absolute abundance of every unique TCRbeta CDR3 rearrangement. Productive Simpson clonality was computed per sample as the square root of Simpson's diversity index over productive rearrangements. TCRdb took this table from immuneACCESS and kept in-frame rearrangements with V and J called. Such tables lack part of the clones; where checked against another copy, unresolved V genes explain under half of the gap, and the rest is unexplained. That table furnishes V, J and clone size, whereas the DNA furnished D and trimming. The sample has hundreds of thousands of clones on record, 82% of them singletons. The ten largest clones add up to roughly an eighth of the sample.

What the authors observed across the whole study: Clinical and demographic metadata were provided uncurated, with the amount varying by source and participant.

The clonotype comes from a woman aged 60 to 75 with active or convalescent COVID-19. The rearranged chain carries TRBV5-8 and TRBJ2-5; no confident D gene assignment can be made. The specimen sequenced was peripheral blood. The DNA sequence is as follows: TGTGCCAGCAGCTTGATGGTAGAAGAGACCCAGTACTTC. The resulting protein is CASSLMVEETQYF. The entire variable domain, with the stretches around the CDR3 drawn from the reference TRBV5-8 and TRBJ2-5 proteins, is EAGVTQSPTHLIKTRGQQATLRCSPISGHTSVYWYQQALGLGLQFLLWYDEGEERNRGNFPPRFSGRQFPNYSSELNVNALELEDSALYLCASSLMVEETQYFGPGTRLLVL.